What follows describes a single T cell receptor beta chain. Antigen: not known. Since the CDR3 does not end with the conserved phenylalanine or tryptophan, this likely comes from a read error. These data originate in a study of T cells in Graves' hyperthyroidism and ophthalmopathy. Germline CDR1 is SGHDN and CDR2 is FVKESK. The V and J ends lost 6 bases and 3 bases, in that order; junction bases with no gene match: 10. CDR3 length equals 15 residues. Out of 10 ml of fresh peripheral blood came the PBMCs. Findings and caveats of the study: The model anticipated ophthalmopathy a median approximately 6.7 months pre-onset.

Amplification of TCR beta CDR3 regions was performed using RNA transcripts as template. Researchers ran a first-round RT-PCR on the TCR CDR3 using the HTBI primer set. TCRdb redid the calling of the multiplex PCR reads with MiXCR, one entry per CDR3 protein. In the table there are around 34,000 distinct CDR3 sequences, around 52% of which are singletons. The source material was blood. The genes are TRBV14 and TRBJ1-2, with 7 nucleotides matching TRBD1. This receptor was identified in a middle-aged woman with Graves' ophthalmopathy. The CDR3 sequence is CASSPQGEGYYGYTL. Here the CDR3 DNA reads TGTGCCAGCAGTCCCCAGGGGGAAGGGTACTATGGCTACACCCTC.